What follows are 11 T cell receptor beta chains derived from one specimen sequenced in a study of molecular identifiers for immune sequencing clone quantification. MiXCR was run by TCRdb on the PCR reads, yielding one entry per CDR3 protein. The sample lists some 650,000 distinct CDR3 sequences, just under 20% seen once, with roughly 0.83% in the top ten. Sequenced material: naive CD8+ T cells from blood, with Jurkat cell RNA spiked in. Subset meaning: FACS-sorted CD8+CD4-CCR7+CD45RA+ naive T cells. These receptors were obtained from a human donor in good health. Some libraries in this study had Jurkat cell RNA spiked in.

Concerning this clonotype: A much larger clone sits a single nucleotide away, making a read error possible. The chain carries TRBV4-3 and TRBJ1-1, with D uncertain. The germline CDR1 and CDR2 sequences are LGHNA and YSLEER. CDR3 length: 13 amino acids. DNA for the CDR3: TGCGCCAGCCGCCAAGGTGGTTTTACTGAAACTTTCTTT. It encodes CASRQGGFTETFF.

Of note for this clonotype: This may be a read error, as it is one base from a much larger clone. V is TRBV4-3 and J is TRBJ1-1; D remains unclear. This CDR3 comprises 15 residues. In germline, CDR1 is LGHNA, CDR2 YSLEER. The CDR3 region has the DNA TGCGCCAGCGGCCAAGACGTGGGTTCCCGGACTGAAGCTTTCTTT. As protein: CASGQDVGSRTEAFF.

This clonotype was counted only a few times. CDR3 loop: CASSYFSGQGWTEAFF. CDR3 coding DNA: TGTGCCAGCAGTTACTTTTCTGGACAGGGGTGGACTGAAGCTTTCTTT. This chain joins TRBV6-2 or TRBV6-3 and TRBJ1-1; 9 nucleotides line up with TRBD1. The V gene end was trimmed by 1 base and the J gene end by 5 bases; junction bases not matched to a gene: 8. This CDR3 comprises 16 residues. Looked up from germline, CDR1 is MNHEY and CDR2 is SVGEGT.

This clonotype appeared a few times. The chain carries TRBV27 and TRBJ2-7, with 7 nucleotides matching TRBD2. CDR1 and CDR2 from the germline V gene are MNHEY and SMNVEV (reference sequence). V lost 3 bases and J lost 5; bases outside the gene matches: 7. The CDR3 is 14 amino acids. The CDR3 DNA is TGTGCCAGCAGTTTGTTCACTAGCGCGGACGAGCAGTACTTC. Translating it yields CASSLFTSADEQYF.

This clonotype appeared many times. The chain combines TRBV5-6 with TRBJ2-7; 7 bases line up with TRBD1. The CDR3 sequence is 14 residues long. CDR1 and CDR2 from the germline V gene are SGHDT and YYEEEE. V gave up 5 bases and J gave up 2 bases; unmatched junction bases: 7. CDR3 region: CASSWDSRPYEQYF. Here the CDR3 DNA reads TGTGCCAGCAGTTGGGACAGTCGACCCTACGAGCAGTACTTC.

This clonotype was seen at least ten times. The J gene is TRBJ1-4, the V gene TRBV11-2; D call uncertain. Germline CDR1 SGHAT, CDR2 FQNNGV. V dropped 0 bases and J dropped 7 bases, with 9 bases sitting between them. This CDR3 contains 14 residues. In DNA, the CDR3 is TGTGCCAGCAGCTTAGAGGTTACGAGTGAAAAACTGTTTTTT. Its protein product is CASSLEVTSEKLFF. Full variable domain (remainder filled in from reference TRBV11-2 and TRBJ1-4): EAGVAQSPRYKIIEKRQSVAFWCNPISGHATLYWYQQILGQGPKLLIQFQNNGVVDDSQLPKDRFSAERLKGVDSTLKIQPAKLEDSAVYLCASSLEVTSEKLFFGSGTQLSVL.

The genes are TRBV4-3 and TRBJ2-5; TRBD1 matches at 7 bases. Germline assignment: CDR1 LGHNA and CDR2 YSLEER. There are 16 residues in the CDR3. V shed 0 bases, J shed 4 bases, and the junction held 8 bases outside the gene matches. The CDR3 nucleotides are TGCGCCAGCAGCCAAGATTGGGTTTCAGGGGGAGAGACCCAGTACTTC. It translates to CASSQDWVSGGETQYF.

This clonotype was seen many times. V and J are TRBV28 and TRBJ1-1; a weak D match, TRBD1 (6 bases). Between the trimmed V and J ends, which lost 2 bases and 5 bases, there was a span of 21 bases. This CDR3 spans 17 amino acids. Germline loops: CDR1 MDHEN, CDR2 SYDVKM. The CDR3 DNA sequence: TGTGCCAGCAGTTTAGACGGCATAGGGGGGAGGGAGACTGAAGCTTTCTTT. This encodes CASSLDGIGGRETEAFF.

This chain uses TRBV27 with TRBJ1-2; D is possibly TRBD1 (5 bases). The CDR3 covers 14 residues. Germline CDR1 and CDR2: MNHEY and SMNVEV (reference sequence). Trimming shortened V by 7 bases and J by 7 bases, and 19 bases separated the two germline ends. The CDR3 DNA sequence: TGTGCCAGCAAGCCGACAGATTTTTTCTGTGGCTACACCTTC. Protein product: CASKPTDFFCGYTF.

V gene TRBV27 combines with J gene TRBJ2-5; 12 bases map to TRBD1. The CDR3 consists of 19 residues. The germline gives CDR1 MNHEY, CDR2 SMNVEV (reference sequence). Trimming at V came to 5 bases and at J to 4 bases, leaving 17 bases not matched to a gene. CDR3 nucleotide sequence: TGTGCCAGCAGTCCAATGCCGGGACAGGGGGCGCTGGGGGGAGAGACCCAGTACTTC. Amino acids: CASSPMPGQGALGGETQYF.

The V and J genes are TRBV6-5 and TRBJ1-2, with D unclear. Between the trimmed V and J ends, which lost 2 bases and 4 bases, there was a span of 8 bases. There are 13 residues in the CDR3. Germline V CDR1 and CDR2: MNHEY, SVGAGI. This CDR3 reads CASSYKNLYGYTF. In DNA, the CDR3 is TGTGCCAGCAGTTACAAGAATCTCTATGGCTACACCTTC.